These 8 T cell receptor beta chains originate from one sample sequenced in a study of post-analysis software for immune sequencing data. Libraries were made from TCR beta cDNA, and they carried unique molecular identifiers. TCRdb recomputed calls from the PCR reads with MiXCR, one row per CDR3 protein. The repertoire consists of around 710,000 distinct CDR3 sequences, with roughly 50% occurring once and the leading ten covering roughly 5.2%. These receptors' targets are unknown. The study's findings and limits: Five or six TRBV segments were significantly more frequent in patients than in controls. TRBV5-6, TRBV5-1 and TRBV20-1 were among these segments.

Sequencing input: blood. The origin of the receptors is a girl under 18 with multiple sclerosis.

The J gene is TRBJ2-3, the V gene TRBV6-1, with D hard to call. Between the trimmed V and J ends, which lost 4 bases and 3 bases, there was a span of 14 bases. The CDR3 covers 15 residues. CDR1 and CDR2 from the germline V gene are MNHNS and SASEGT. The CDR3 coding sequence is TGTGCCAGCAGTGGCGCTTTAGGTGCGACAGATACGCAGTATTTT. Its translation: CASSGALGATDTQYF.

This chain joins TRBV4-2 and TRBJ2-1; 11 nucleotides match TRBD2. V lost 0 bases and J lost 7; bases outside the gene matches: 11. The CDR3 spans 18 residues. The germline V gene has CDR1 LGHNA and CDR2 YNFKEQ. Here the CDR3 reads CASSQDPPLAGVLNEQFF. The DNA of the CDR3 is TGTGCCAGCAGCCAAGATCCCCCACTAGCGGGAGTGCTGAATGAGCAGTTCTTC.

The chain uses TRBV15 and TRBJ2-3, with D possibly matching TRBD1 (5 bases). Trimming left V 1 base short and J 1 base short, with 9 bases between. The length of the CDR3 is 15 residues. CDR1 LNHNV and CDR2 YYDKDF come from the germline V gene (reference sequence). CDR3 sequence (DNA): TGTGCCACCAGCAGAGTGACAGCCGGCACAGATACGCAGTATTTT. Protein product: CATSRVTAGTDTQYF.

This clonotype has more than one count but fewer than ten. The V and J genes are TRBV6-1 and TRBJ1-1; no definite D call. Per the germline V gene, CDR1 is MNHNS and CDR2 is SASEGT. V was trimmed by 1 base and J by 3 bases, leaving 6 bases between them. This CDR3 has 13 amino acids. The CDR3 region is CASSEGPYTEAFF. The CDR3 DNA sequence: TGTGCCAGCAGTGAAGGTCCCTACACTGAAGCTTTCTTT.

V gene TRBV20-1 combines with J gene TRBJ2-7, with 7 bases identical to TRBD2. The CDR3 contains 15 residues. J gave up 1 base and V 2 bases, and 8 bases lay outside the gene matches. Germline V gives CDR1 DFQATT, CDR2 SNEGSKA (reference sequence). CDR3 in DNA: TGCAGTGCTAGAAACCACGCGGGAGCTTCCTACGAGCAGTACTTC. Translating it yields CSARNHAGASYEQYF.

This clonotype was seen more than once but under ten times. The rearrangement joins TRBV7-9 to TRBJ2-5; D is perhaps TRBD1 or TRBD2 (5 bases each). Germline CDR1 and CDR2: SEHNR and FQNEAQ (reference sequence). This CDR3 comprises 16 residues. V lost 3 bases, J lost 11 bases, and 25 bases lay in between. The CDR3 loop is CASSFSDKPSLREQYF. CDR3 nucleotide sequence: TGTGCCAGCAGCTTTTCGGACAAACCGTCCCTCAGGGAGCAGTACTTC.

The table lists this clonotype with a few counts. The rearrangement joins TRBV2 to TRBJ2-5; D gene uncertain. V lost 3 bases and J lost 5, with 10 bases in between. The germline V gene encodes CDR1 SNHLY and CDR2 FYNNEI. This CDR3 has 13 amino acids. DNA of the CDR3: TGTGCCAGCAGTGACCCAACCTCGGAGACCCAGTACTTC. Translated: CASSDPTSETQYF.

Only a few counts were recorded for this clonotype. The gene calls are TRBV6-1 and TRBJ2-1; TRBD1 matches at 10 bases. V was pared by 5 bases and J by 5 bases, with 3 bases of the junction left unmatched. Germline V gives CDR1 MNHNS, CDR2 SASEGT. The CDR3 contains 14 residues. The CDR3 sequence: CASSLDRGDNEQFF. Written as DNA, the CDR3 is TGTGCCAGCAGTTTGGACAGGGGGGACAATGAGCAGTTCTTC.